Below are 5 T cell receptor beta chains sequenced from a single sample in a study of shared clonotypes between healthy human individuals (dated by TCRdb to the early 2020s). Libraries were built with the immunoSEQ multiplex PCR assay. In its TCRdb copy, this immuneACCESS table keeps in-frame sequences only and misses some clones. Where compared with another copy, unresolved V genes explain less than half of these, and the others have no known cause. Recorded for this sample are 2 million to 3 million clones; 80% to 95% of them occurred a single time. 0.36% of the sample is taken by the ten largest. Sequenced input: naive CD4+ T cells from PBMCs. Sample cell subset or site, as interpreted from the label and publication: CD45RA+ positively selected. These TCRs come from a man aged 18 to 30 in good health. Some clones in this sample may be carry-over from other donors' samples.

DNA for the CDR3: TGCGCCAGCAGCTCGTCGACAGGGAGCTCTGGAAACACCATATATTTT. Translated: CASSSSTGSSGNTIYF. The chain joins TRBV5-1 to TRBJ1-3; 7 bases align to TRBD1. The CDR3 has 16 amino acids. Germline V gene lookup returns CDR1 SGHRS and CDR2 YFSETQ. V dropped 3 bases and J dropped 0; count of bases not matched to a gene: 6.

The rearrangement uses TRBV2 and TRBJ1-1, with 10 bases fitting TRBD1. This CDR3 has 15 residues. Germline trimming cut 6 bases from V and 5 bases from J; bases unmatched to any gene: 9. Looked up from germline, CDR1 is SNHLY and CDR2 is FYNNEI. CDR3 residues: CASSVRTGGVTEAFF. CDR3 sequence (DNA): TGTGCCAGCAGCGTTAGGACAGGGGGAGTTACTGAAGCTTTCTTT.

This chain uses TRBV7-9 with TRBJ2-2; 10 bases agree with TRBD2. J was trimmed by 3 bases and V by 6 bases; bases with no gene match: 7. Germline lookup yields CDR1 SEHNR and CDR2 FQNEAQ (reference sequence). The CDR3 spans 16 residues. CDR3 sequence: CASRHPSGSDTGELFF. In DNA form, the CDR3 reads TGTGCCAGCAGACATCCTAGCGGGAGTGACACCGGGGAGCTGTTTTTT.

The chain has TRBV27 and TRBJ1-2, with 7 bases aligning to TRBD1. The CDR3 consists of 16 residues. Germline V gives CDR1 MNHEY, CDR2 SMNVEV (reference sequence). V lost 6 bases, J lost 4 bases, and 14 bases stayed unmatched. The CDR3 DNA reads as TGTGCCAGCAGCGTGACAGGGCGGAGTGTGGGCTATGGCTACACCTTC. Protein product: CASSVTGRSVGYGYTF.

V gene TRBV29-1 combines with J gene TRBJ2-1, with 7 bases that match TRBD2. The CDR3 is 12 amino acids. The V segment lost 4 bases and the J segment 8 bases; nucleotides outside the gene matches: 5. Per germline, CDR1 SQVTM and CDR2 ANQGSEA. Here the CDR3 DNA reads TGCAGCGTTGGACTAGCAAGCGATGAGCAGTTCTTC. Its translation: CSVGLASDEQFF.